The clone carrying this TCR beta chain was detected only a few times. Its cognate antigen is unknown. This entry belongs to a study of post-analysis software for immune sequencing data. Sequencing libraries made from TCR beta cDNA carried unique molecular identifiers. Input of roughly 0.85 to 11 million T cells yielded about half a million cDNA molecules. MiXCR, applied by TCRdb to the PCR reads, yields one record per CDR3 protein. The profile shows fewer than 700,000 distinct CDR3 sequences, roughly 45% of them singletons. The CDR3 length is 14 residues. The V gene lost 8 bases and the J gene lost 3 bases, with 17 bases spanning the gap. Germline V gives CDR1 MNHEY, CDR2 SVGAGI. Study-level findings and limits: TRBV segments more frequent in patients than in controls numbered several and included TRBV5-6, TRBV5-1 and TRBV20-1. The normalized Chao1 diversity of multiple sclerosis patients was significantly lower than that of controls.

This receptor was obtained from a girl under 18 with multiple sclerosis. The V and J genes are TRBV6-5 and TRBJ2-7, with D maybe TRBD2 (6 bases). The specimen sequenced was blood. The CDR3, as DNA: TGTGCCAGCGGGCGGGGCCCCCCCATCTACGAGCAGTACTTC. Encoded protein: CASGRGPPIYEQYF.